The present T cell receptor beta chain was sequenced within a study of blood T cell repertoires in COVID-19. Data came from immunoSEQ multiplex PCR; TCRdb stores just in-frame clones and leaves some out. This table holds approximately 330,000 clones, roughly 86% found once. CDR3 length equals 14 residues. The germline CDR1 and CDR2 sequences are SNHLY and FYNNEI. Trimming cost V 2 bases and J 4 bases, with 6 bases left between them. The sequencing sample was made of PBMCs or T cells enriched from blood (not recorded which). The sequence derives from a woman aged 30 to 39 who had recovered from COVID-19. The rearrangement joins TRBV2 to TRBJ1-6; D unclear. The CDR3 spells CASSETEYNSPLHF. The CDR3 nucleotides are TGTGCCAGCAGTGAAACAGAGTATAATTCACCCCTCCACTTT.